The source of this TCR beta chain is a study of blood T cell repertoires in COVID-19. The overall study: COVID-19 samples collected from the United States, Italy and Spain covered acute and convalescent phases. T cells, B-cell-depleted T cells, or PBMCs provided the cDNA or gDNA that served as material.

V lost 5 bases, J lost 7 bases, and 11 bases lay in between. The CDR3 is 12 amino acids. Per germline, CDR1 SGHVS and CDR2 FQNEAQ. Libraries were prepared by immunoSEQ multiplex PCR; TCRdb keeps only in-frame clonotypes and omits some of them. The repertoire includes 150,000 to 200,000 clones, roughly 87% of them detected once, and about 1.9% sits in the top ten. This sequence originates from a man younger than 35 who had recovered from COVID-19. The chain couples TRBV7-8 to TRBJ1-1, with unresolved D. Sequenced material: peripheral blood. CDR3 DNA sequence: TGTGCCAGCAGCCCAAGCCCAAATGAAGCTTTCTTT. This sequence encodes CASSPSPNEAFF.